This T cell receptor beta chain was sequenced during a study of identical twins. TCRdb itself ran the 5' RACE reads through MiXCR, one entry per CDR3 protein. The sample has 430,000 or so distinct CDR3 sequences; about 24% are singletons. A few counts support this clonotype. CDR3 length: 14 residues. V shed 7 bases and J 4 bases; nucleotides not matched to a gene: 5. Per germline, CDR1 SGHRS and CDR2 YFSETQ. The data were also submitted as part of a second study, on T cells expressing NK-cell markers.

Specimen: CD4+ T cells sorted from blood. This sequence joins TRBV5-1 and TRBJ2-1; TRBD1 matches 10 bases. The TCR originated in a young woman in good health. The DNA of the CDR3 is TGCGCCAGCGGTGGACAGGGGGGATACAATGAGCAGTTCTTC. Its protein product is CASGGQGGYNEQFF.